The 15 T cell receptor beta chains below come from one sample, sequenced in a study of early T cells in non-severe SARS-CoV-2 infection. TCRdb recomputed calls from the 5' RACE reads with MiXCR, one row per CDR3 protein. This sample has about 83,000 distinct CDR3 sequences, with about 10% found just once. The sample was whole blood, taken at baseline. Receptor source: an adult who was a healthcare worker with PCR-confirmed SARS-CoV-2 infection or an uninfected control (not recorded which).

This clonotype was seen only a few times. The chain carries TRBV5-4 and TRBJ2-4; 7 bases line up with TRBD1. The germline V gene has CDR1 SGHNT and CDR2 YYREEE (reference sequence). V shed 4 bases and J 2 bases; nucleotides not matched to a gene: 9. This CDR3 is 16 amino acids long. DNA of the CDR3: TGTGCCAGCAGCCCCGACAGGGTTCTGTCCAAAAACATTCAGTACTTC. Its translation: CASSPDRVLSKNIQYF.

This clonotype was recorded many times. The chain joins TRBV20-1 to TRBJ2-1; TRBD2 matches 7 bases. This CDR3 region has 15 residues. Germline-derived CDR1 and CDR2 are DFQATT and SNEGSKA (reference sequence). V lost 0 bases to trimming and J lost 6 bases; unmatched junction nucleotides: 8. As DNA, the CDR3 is TGCAGTGCTAGAGATGGTCTAGCGGATCTCAATGAGCAGTTCTTC. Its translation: CSARDGLADLNEQFF.

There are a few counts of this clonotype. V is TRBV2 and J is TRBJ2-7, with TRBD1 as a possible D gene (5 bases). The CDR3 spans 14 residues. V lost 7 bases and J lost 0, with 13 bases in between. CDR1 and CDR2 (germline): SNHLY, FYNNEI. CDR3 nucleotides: TGTGCCAGCACCTCGACAGCCCCCTCCTACGAGCAGTACTTC. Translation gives CASTSTAPSYEQYF.

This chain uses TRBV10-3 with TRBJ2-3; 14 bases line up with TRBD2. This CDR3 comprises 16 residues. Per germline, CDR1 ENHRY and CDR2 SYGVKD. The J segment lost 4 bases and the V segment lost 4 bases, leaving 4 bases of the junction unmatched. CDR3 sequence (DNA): TGTGCCATCAGTGTAGGACTAGCGGGAGGTGCAGATACGCAGTATTTT. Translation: CAISVGLAGGADTQYF.

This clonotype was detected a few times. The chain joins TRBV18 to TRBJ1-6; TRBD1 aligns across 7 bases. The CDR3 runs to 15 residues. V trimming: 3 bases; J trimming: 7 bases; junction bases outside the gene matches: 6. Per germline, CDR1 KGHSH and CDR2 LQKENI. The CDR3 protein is CASSPRQGDNSPLHF. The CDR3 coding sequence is TGTGCCAGCTCACCTCGACAGGGAGACAATTCACCCCTCCACTTT.

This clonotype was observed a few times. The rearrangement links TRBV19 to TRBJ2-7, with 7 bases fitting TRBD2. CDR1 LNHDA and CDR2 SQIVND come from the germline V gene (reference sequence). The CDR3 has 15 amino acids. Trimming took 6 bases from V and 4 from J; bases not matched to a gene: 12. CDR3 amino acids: CASSFDRDYRYEQYF. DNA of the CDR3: TGTGCCAGTAGCTTTGACCGGGACTATCGTTACGAGCAGTACTTC.

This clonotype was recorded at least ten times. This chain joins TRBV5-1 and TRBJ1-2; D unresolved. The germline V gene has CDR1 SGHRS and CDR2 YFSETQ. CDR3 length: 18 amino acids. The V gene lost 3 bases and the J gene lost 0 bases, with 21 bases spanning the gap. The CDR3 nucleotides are TGCGCCAGCAGCTGGGGTCGTAATAGCGCATGGACTAACTATGGCTACACCTTC. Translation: CASSWGRNSAWTNYGYTF.

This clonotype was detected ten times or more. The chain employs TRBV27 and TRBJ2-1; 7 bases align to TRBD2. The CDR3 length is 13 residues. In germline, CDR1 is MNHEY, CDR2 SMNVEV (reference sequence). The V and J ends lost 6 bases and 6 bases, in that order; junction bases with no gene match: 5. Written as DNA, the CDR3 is TGTGCCAGCAGAAGCGGGAACGGCAATGAGCAGTTCTTC. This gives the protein CASRSGNGNEQFF.

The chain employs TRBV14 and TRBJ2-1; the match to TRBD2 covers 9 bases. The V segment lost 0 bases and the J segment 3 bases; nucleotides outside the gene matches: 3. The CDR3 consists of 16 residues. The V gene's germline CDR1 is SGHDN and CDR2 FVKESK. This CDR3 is CASSQDRTSVYNEQFF. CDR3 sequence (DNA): TGTGCCAGCAGCCAAGATAGGACTAGCGTCTACAATGAGCAGTTCTTC.

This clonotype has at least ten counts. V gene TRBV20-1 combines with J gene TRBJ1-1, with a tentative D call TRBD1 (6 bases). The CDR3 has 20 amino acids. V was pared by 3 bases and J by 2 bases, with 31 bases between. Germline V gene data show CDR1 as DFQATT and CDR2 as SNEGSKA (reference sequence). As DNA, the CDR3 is TGCAGTGCTAGGCGTCGGGCAGGGGCGTTGAATTTCAATCTCAACACTGAAGCTTTCTTT. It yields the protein CSARRRAGALNFNLNTEAFF.

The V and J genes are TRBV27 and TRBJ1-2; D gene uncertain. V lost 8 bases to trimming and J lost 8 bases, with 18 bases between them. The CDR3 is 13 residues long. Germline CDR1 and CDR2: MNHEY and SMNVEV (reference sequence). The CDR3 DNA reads TGTGCCAGCTCCTTGATGGGTAGTGGAGGCTACACCTTC. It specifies CASSLMGSGGYTF.

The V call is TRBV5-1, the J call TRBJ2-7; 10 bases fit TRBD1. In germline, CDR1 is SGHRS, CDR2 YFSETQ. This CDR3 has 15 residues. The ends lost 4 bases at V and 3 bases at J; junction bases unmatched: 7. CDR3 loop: CASSAGTGAFYEQYF. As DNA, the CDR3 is TGCGCCAGCAGCGCGGGGACAGGGGCCTTCTACGAGCAGTACTTC.

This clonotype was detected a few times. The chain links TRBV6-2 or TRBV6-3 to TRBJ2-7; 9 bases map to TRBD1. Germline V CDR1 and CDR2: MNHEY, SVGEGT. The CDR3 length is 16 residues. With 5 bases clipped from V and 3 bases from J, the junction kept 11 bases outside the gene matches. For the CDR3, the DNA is TGTGCCAGCAGTCGCTGGGACAGGGAGTTTCGCTACGAGCAGTACTTC. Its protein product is CASSRWDREFRYEQYF.

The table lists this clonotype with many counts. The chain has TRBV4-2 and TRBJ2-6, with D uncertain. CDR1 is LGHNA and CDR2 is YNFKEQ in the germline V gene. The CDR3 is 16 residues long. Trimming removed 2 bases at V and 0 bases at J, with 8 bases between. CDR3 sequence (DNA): TGTGCCAGCAGCCAACCACTCGGCTCTGGGGCCAACGTCCTGACTTTC. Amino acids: CASSQPLGSGANVLTF.

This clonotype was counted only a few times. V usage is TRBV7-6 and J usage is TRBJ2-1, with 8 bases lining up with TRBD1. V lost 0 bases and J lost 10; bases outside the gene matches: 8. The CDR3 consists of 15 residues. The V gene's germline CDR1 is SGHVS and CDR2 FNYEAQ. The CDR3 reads CASSLAGRQGREQFF. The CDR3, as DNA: TGTGCCAGCAGCTTAGCGGGCCGACAGGGGAGAGAGCAGTTCTTC.